The 16 T cell receptor beta chains listed next were all sequenced from one sample in a study of CD8+ T cells in alopecia areata. cDNA prepared by RNA extraction and subsequent reverse transcription served as the template for sequencing. Using immunoSEQ multiplex PCR, the repertoire was profiled, and TCRdb retains in-frame clones only, with some absent. The sample consists of around 180,000 clones, roughly three fifths of them appearing once. This sample's treatment: oral pan-JAK inhibitor, 5-10 mg twice daily. Sample: CD4+ T cells sorted from blood, taken around week 47, from a patient treated with tofacitinib. The receptors come from a human donor with alopecia areata.

The V and J genes are TRBV5-1 and TRBJ1-2, with D unclear. Deletions cut 0 bases from V and 3 bases from J, with 9 bases between. The CDR3 totals 14 residues. Germline-derived CDR1 and CDR2 are SGHRS and YFSETQ. The chain's CDR3 is CASSLELGHYGYTF. The CDR3 nucleotides read TGCGCCAGCAGCTTGGAGCTAGGGCACTATGGCTACACCTTC.

The chain recombines TRBV5-1 with TRBJ2-2; D gene uncertain. Germline CDR1 SGHRS, CDR2 YFSETQ. V dropped 4 bases and J dropped 7 bases, with 8 bases sitting between them. The CDR3 covers 12 residues. The CDR3 DNA reads as TGCGCCAGCAGCCTAGGTGGCGGGGAGCTGTTTTTT. It codes for CASSLGGGELFF. The variable domain in full, completed from reference TRBV5-1 and TRBJ2-2, reads KAGVTQTPRYLIKTRGQQVTLSCSPISGHRSVSWYQQTPGQGLQFLFEYFSETQRNKGNFPGRFSGRQFSNSRSEMNVSTLELGDSALYLCASSLGGGELFFGEGSRLTVL.

This clone has a handful of counts. V and J are TRBV29-1 and TRBJ2-7, with D maybe TRBD2 (6 bases). The CDR3 extends over 12 amino acids. CDR1 is SQVTM, CDR2 ANQGSEA, per germline. Trimming took off 6 bases at V and 3 bases at J, with 12 bases between the two ends. In DNA, the CDR3 is TGCAGCGTAGGAGGGGCTAACTACGAGCAGTACTTC. The encoded protein is CSVGGANYEQYF.

The CDR3 sequence: CASSFGYYYEQYF. In DNA, the CDR3 is TGTGCCAGCAGTTTCGGTTACTATTACGAGCAGTACTTC. The chain employs TRBV27 and TRBJ2-7; D is undetermined. V gave up 3 bases and J gave up 4 bases, with 10 bases separating them. This CDR3 is 13 amino acids long. Germline V CDR1 and CDR2: MNHEY, SMNVEV (reference sequence).

This clone was detected only a few times. The chain is built from TRBV4-3 and TRBJ1-2; D is unresolved. V lost 1 base, J lost 3 bases, and 9 bases lay in between. This CDR3 spans 14 amino acids. Per the germline V gene, CDR1 is LGHNA and CDR2 is YSLEER. CDR3 residues: CASSQAAADYGYTF. The CDR3 bases are TGCGCCAGCAGCCAAGCGGCAGCGGACTATGGCTACACCTTC.

The table lists this clone with a few counts. The V call is TRBV5-5, the J call TRBJ1-4; 7 positions agree with TRBD1. Germline V gene sequence: CDR1 SGHKS, CDR2 YYEKEE (reference sequence). The length of the CDR3 is 14 residues. Trimming removed 5 bases from V and 4 bases from J; junction bases left unmatched: 5. The CDR3, as DNA: TGTGCCAGCAGTTCCGGGACAGTTAATGAAAAACTGTTTTTT. Residues: CASSSGTVNEKLFF.

This clone occurred a few times. V is TRBV7-2 and J is TRBJ2-1; 10 bases are a match to TRBD2. This CDR3 is 15 amino acids long. Losses at the gene ends were 0 bases for V and 15 bases for J; bases not matched to a gene: 11. Germline V lookup: CDR1 SGHTA, CDR2 FQGNSA. The CDR3 reads CASSLALYSGGAPFF. The CDR3 region has the DNA TGTGCCAGCAGCTTAGCCTTGTACAGCGGGGGGGCCCCGTTCTTC. Using reference TRBV7-2 and TRBJ2-1 for the parts outside the CDR3, the full variable domain is GAGVSQSPSNKVTEKGKDVELRCDPISGHTALYWYRQSLGQGLEFLIYFQGNSAPDKSGLPSDRFSAERTGGSVSTLTIQRTQQEDSAVYLCASSLALYSGGAPFFGPGTRLTVL.

This clone was recorded a few times. V gene TRBV5-1 combines with J gene TRBJ1-6; D is possibly TRBD1 (6 bases). Germline loops: CDR1 SGHRS, CDR2 YFSETQ. V was clipped by 2 bases and J by 5 bases, with 8 bases between them. The length of the CDR3 is 14 residues. The CDR3 DNA follows: TGCGCCAGCAGCTTAGGGGGGGATAATTCACCCCTCCACTTT. Its translation: CASSLGGDNSPLHF.

The chain uses TRBV7-9 and TRBJ2-7; no clear D gene. The V gene lost 4 bases and the J gene lost 5 bases, with 6 bases spanning the gap. Germline loops: CDR1 SEHNR, CDR2 FQNEAQ (reference sequence). CDR3 length: 11 amino acids. The CDR3 loop is CASSSKHEQYF. The CDR3 DNA sequence: TGTGCCAGCAGCTCCAAGCACGAGCAGTACTTC.

The sample holds a few counts of this clone. Different DNA sequences within this sample yield the same CDR3. This chain uses TRBV29-1 with TRBJ1-1; D is undetermined. The CDR3 loop spans 13 amino acids. CDR1 SQVTM and CDR2 ANQGSEA come from the germline V gene. The V end lost 6 bases, the J end lost 0 bases, and 11 bases lay between the germline ends. This CDR3 reads CSVAGRLNTEAFF. CDR3 bases: TGCAGCGTCGCCGGGAGACTGAACACTGAAGCTTTCTTT.

The chain couples TRBV30 to TRBJ2-1; D gene uncertain. From germline, CDR1 is GTSNPN and CDR2 SVGIG (reference sequence). The germline V and J ends were trimmed by 0 bases and 6 bases, with 3 bases remaining between them. The CDR3 is made up of 11 amino acids. CDR3 in DNA: TGTGCCTGGAGTGTTATCAATGAGCAGTTCTTC. Protein product: CAWSVINEQFF.

The genes are TRBV5-1 and TRBJ2-7, with a tentative D call TRBD2 (6 bases). The CDR3 covers 15 residues. Germline values: CDR1 SGHRS, CDR2 YFSETQ. V was pared by 2 bases and J by 3 bases, with 15 bases between. CDR3 bases: TGCGCCAGCAGCTTAAACGCCGGGAGTAACTACGAGCAGTACTTC. Translation gives CASSLNAGSNYEQYF. Full variable domain (missing parts from reference TRBV5-1 and TRBJ2-7): KAGVTQTPRYLIKTRGQQVTLSCSPISGHRSVSWYQQTPGQGLQFLFEYFSETQRNKGNFPGRFSGRQFSNSRSEMNVSTLELGDSALYLCASSLNAGSNYEQYFGPGTRLTVT.

The gene calls are TRBV19 and TRBJ2-5; TRBD2 agrees at 12 bases. V was pared by 5 bases and J by 1 base, with 5 bases of the junction left unmatched. The CDR3 loop spans 16 amino acids. The germline gives CDR1 LNHDA, CDR2 SQIVND (reference sequence). The CDR3 is CASSGSTSGGQETQYF. CDR3 nucleotide sequence: TGTGCCAGTAGTGGGTCGACTAGCGGGGGCCAAGAGACCCAGTACTTC.

This clone was seen a handful of times. The chain uses TRBV7-9 and TRBJ2-2; the match to TRBD2 covers 8 bases. Germline values: CDR1 SEHNR, CDR2 FQNEAQ (reference sequence). The V and J ends lost 3 bases and 5 bases, in that order; junction bases with no gene match: 5. CDR3 length: 15 residues. The CDR3: CASSLAGGPTGELFF. The DNA of the CDR3 is TGTGCCAGCAGCTTGGCGGGGGGACCTACCGGGGAGCTGTTTTTT.

This chain uses TRBV15 with TRBJ1-4; the D is unclear. The ends were cut back, 1 base at V and 5 bases at J, with 8 bases in the middle. The CDR3 runs to 14 residues. In germline, CDR1 is LNHNV, CDR2 YYDKDF (reference sequence). CDR3 region: CATSRVQTNEKLFF. CDR3 nucleotides: TGTGCCACCAGCAGAGTCCAGACCAATGAAAAACTGTTTTTT.

This chain links TRBV7-3 with TRBJ2-1, with TRBD2 identical over 7 bases. CDR1 is SGHTA and CDR2 is FQGTGA in the germline V gene. The CDR3 contains 13 residues. The trim removed 5 bases at V and 5 bases at J, leaving 3 bases unmatched. The CDR3 bases are TGTGCCAGCAGCCCGAGCGGGAACAATGAGCAGTTCTTC. As protein: CASSPSGNNEQFF.